What follows are 4 T cell receptor beta chains derived from one specimen sequenced in a study of T cell repertoires in cytomegalovirus infection. These TCRs are of unknown antigen specificity. TCRdb used MiXCR to reprocess the reads, holding one entry per CDR3 protein. The sample carries approximately 270,000 distinct CDR3 sequences, around 20% recorded once. The specimen was cultured PBMCs, collected from culture after CMV antigen stimulation. The receptors were gathered from a human donor in good health (CMV status not recorded). Some clones in this sample may be carry-over from other donors' samples.

The chain recombines TRBV4-1 with TRBJ1-1; D might be TRBD1 (5 bases). V dropped 0 bases and J dropped 4 bases, with 12 bases sitting between them. The CDR3 extends over 15 amino acids. Germline CDR1 reads MGHRA; CDR2 reads YSYEKL. The CDR3 reads CASSQEIRGGTEAFF. The CDR3 coding sequence is TGCGCCAGCAGCCAAGAAATTAGGGGCGGCACTGAAGCTTTCTTT.

The gene calls are TRBV5-4 and TRBJ2-7; D uncertain. Germline-derived CDR1 and CDR2 are SGHNT and YYREEE (reference sequence). This CDR3 contains 13 residues. Trimming pared 2 bases from V and 7 bases from J, leaving 13 bases between. This CDR3 reads CASSLDRSWEQYV. The CDR3 DNA reads as TGTGCCAGCAGCTTAGACCGGAGCTGGGAGCAGTACGTC.

The J gene is TRBJ1-1, the V gene TRBV5-1, with D unclear. Germline CDR1 reads SGHRS; CDR2 reads YFSETQ. Trimming stripped 0 bases from V and 0 bases from J, with 6 bases between. The length of the CDR3 is 14 residues. In nucleotides, the CDR3 is TGCGCCAGCAGCTTGGAACAGATGAACACTGAAGCTTTCTTT. This codes for CASSLEQMNTEAFF.

In this sample, this clonotype turned up many times. This rearrangement joins TRBV6-1 to TRBJ1-1, with 8 nucleotides matching TRBD1. The CDR3 runs to 20 residues. V lost 7 bases, J lost 0 bases, and 22 bases stayed unmatched. Per the germline V gene, CDR1 is MNHNS and CDR2 is SASEGT. The CDR3 DNA sequence: TGTGCCAGCACTCGTAGCCCCCAATTACAGGGGGGACCTTTGAACACTGAAGCTTTCTTT. It translates to CASTRSPQLQGGPLNTEAFF.